This TCR beta chain is drawn from a study of blood T cells in healthy people across ages. The study's findings and limits: As age increased, TCR beta diversity per million T cells fell in a roughly linear fashion.

In germline, CDR1 is MNHNY, CDR2 SVGAGI (reference sequence). V lost 5 bases, J lost 4 bases, and 11 bases lay in between. The CDR3 spans 13 residues. The second PCR ran roughly 7 to 12 cycles with a sample-barcoded 5' primer and J-beta primers. Per-sample output comprised a minimum of 3 million paired-end reads containing CDR3. TCRdb re-derived calls from the 5' RACE reads in MiXCR, one entry per CDR3 protein. The sample carries about 800,000 distinct CDR3 sequences, roughly 25% recorded once. Comment on this clonotype: Its antigen is not known.

The data were also submitted as part of a second study, on T cells of mothers and their children.

Sequenced: blood. The chain has TRBV6-6 and TRBJ1-1; a weak D match, TRBD1 (5 bases). This TCR came from a boy between 5 and 17 years old in good health. CDR3 loop: CASSNQGGTEAFF. In DNA form, the CDR3 reads TGTGCCAGCAGTAATCAGGGCGGCACTGAAGCTTTCTTT.